This T cell receptor beta chain derives from a study of regulatory T cells in long-lasting Graves disease (dated by TCRdb to about 2021). Turning to the overall study: Persistent Graves' disease was defined as antithyroid drug treatment for over 5 years with persistently positive TSH receptor autoantibodies. This study used TCR sequencing and RNA sequencing of peripheral blood to compare persistent Graves' disease patients against newly diagnosed Graves' disease patients. The study was conducted in China and was registered as a clinical trial. A total of around 35 samples underwent TCR sequencing, from roughly 13 patients with persistent Graves' disease and around 20 patients with newly diagnosed Graves' disease. On average, persistent Graves' disease patients in the clinical cohort had been on antithyroid drugs for about 9.7 years. Results the study describes overall, beyond this receptor: Persistent patients shared more public clonotypes among themselves (2,741) than newly diagnosed patients did (about 1,000). TRBV28, TRBJ1-2 and TRBJ2-5 were preferentially used in persistent disease, while TRBV20-1 and TRBJ2-1 were favored in newly diagnosed disease. Only the TCR beta chain was sequenced and analyzed. Peripheral blood alone was examined, since thyroid tissue, which constituted the primary lesion, could not be accessed. The authors acknowledged the small sample size as a limitation that may reduce accuracy. Compared with newly diagnosed patients, persistent Graves' disease patients had lower TCR Shannon entropy and fewer highly expanded clones, which suggests clonal expansion.

Concerning this clonotype: Its antigen specificity is not known. Sequence at one end of the junction differs from germline and may be a read error.

The meaning of the sample's time point label: persistent/refractory GD, antithyroid drugs over 5 years with positive TRAb. RNA was extracted from PBMCs in TRIzol for both TCR sequencing and RNA sequencing. Graves' disease was diagnosed according to American Thyroid Association guidelines. The patients came from an endocrinology department in Xi'an, China. Each patient gave approximately 10 milliliters of peripheral blood, collected in an EDTA anticoagulant tube. Ficoll Paque Plus density gradient separation was used to isolate PBMCs, and no additional T cell sorting was done. An Agilent 2100 Bioanalyzer and agarose gel were used to check RNA quality, while a NanoDrop 2000 measured RNA concentration. The CDR3 runs 17 amino acids, cysteine and phenylalanine included. Solely the CDR3 DNA is kept, with 51 bases framed from the first base. According to the germline V gene, CDR1 reads SGHRS and CDR2 reads YFSETQ.

The library was made by multiplex PCR. TCRdb lists the instrument as Illumina HiSeq 4000. To build TCR beta libraries, CDR3 regions were amplified by Arm-PCR using iRepertoire HTBI primers. Before sequencing, the PCR products underwent gel purification. The authors' analysis ran thus. A total of around 66 TRBV and 14 TRBJ segments were identified across samples and were used for gene usage analysis of CDR3 amino acid clonotypes. Filtered high-quality paired reads were merged into contigs using COPE and FqMerger. BLAST was used to align contigs to IMGT TRBV, TRBD and TRBJ reference genes, and CDR3 was defined according to IMGT. Clonotypes above 0.1% frequency were classified as highly expanded clones. Repertoire diversity was measured by Shannon entropy, and V-J evenness by the Gini coefficient. Clonotypes shared by more than one individual were considered public. Using fastp at Q25 and MiXCR, TCRdb reprocessed the public reads and kept productive beta chains. Rows are unified per CDR3 protein, each entry keeping the most common DNA and genes. TCRdb assigned the V and J calls; the authors' analysis was not used. This sample lists about 660,000 distinct CDR3 sequences; 25% to 35% were detected once. The biggest ten clones account for around 42% of the sample.

This specimen was peripheral blood mononuclear cells (PBMCs), taken when the disease was refractory, from a patient treated with antithyroid drugs. The chain is made from TRBV5-1 and TRBJ1-3; a weak D assignment points to TRBD1 (5 bases agree). The TCR sequence derives from a female donor with Graves disease. The CDR3 protein is CASTNRGAGNSGTTIYF. The nucleotide sequence reads TGTGCCAGCACCAACCGAGGGGCAGGGAACTCTGGAACCACCATATATTTT.